The 21 T cell receptor beta chains below all came from one sample that was sequenced in a study of Graves' ophthalmopathy and Graves' hyperthyroidism. Amplified TCR beta CDR3 regions were obtained using RNA transcripts as template. The workflow started with a first-round RT-PCR run with HTBI primers and then moved on to a second-round multiplex PCR. MiXCR, run by TCRdb on the multiplex PCR reads, gives a single entry per CDR3 protein. The data contain 220,000 or so distinct CDR3 sequences, around a fifth of them singletons. The specimen was peripheral blood. The source is a woman aged 50 to 60 with Graves' ophthalmopathy.

The sample holds a few counts of this clonotype. The gene calls are TRBV27 and TRBJ1-6; D is ambiguous. From germline, CDR1 is MNHEY and CDR2 SMNVEV (reference sequence). The CDR3 has 15 amino acids. Trimming shortened V by 3 bases and J by 5 bases, and 11 bases separated the two germline ends. CDR3 sequence reads: CASSFRPPDNSPLHF. The DNA of the CDR3 is TGTGCCAGCAGTTTTCGCCCCCCAGATAATTCACCCCTCCACTTT.

This clonotype has only one observation. The chain recombines TRBV19 with TRBJ1-1, with D possibly matching TRBD1 (5 bases). This CDR3 spans 12 amino acids. Trimming pared 7 bases from V and 8 bases from J, leaving 14 bases between. Germline V gives CDR1 LNHDA, CDR2 SQIVND (reference sequence). CDR3 coding DNA: TGTGCCAGTACCCCAACGAGGGGCGAAGCTTTCTTT. This codes for CASTPTRGEAFF.

In its sample, this clonotype was seen a few times. The junction and the germline gene differ at one end; a read error may be behind it. The rearrangement links TRBV28 to TRBJ1-1, with D perhaps matching TRBD1 (6 bases). This CDR3 contains 16 residues. The germline CDR1 and CDR2 sequences are MDHEN and SYDVKM. The CDR3 DNA reads as TGTGCCAGCAGCCGAAGGGGGGCTTCCCTGAACACTGAAGCTTGCTTT. Its translation is CASSRRGASLNTEACF. The whole variable domain, filled in from reference TRBV28 and TRBJ1-1, reads DVKVTQSSRYLVKRTGEKVFLECVQDMDHENMFWYRQDPGLGLRLIYFSYDVKMKEKGDIPEGYSVSREKKERFSLILESASTNQTSMYLCASSRRGASLNTEACFGQGTRLTVV.

This clonotype was detected ten times or more. One end of the junction varies from germline; a read error may be responsible. The V and J genes are TRBV11-2 and TRBJ2-7, with TRBD2 identical over 9 bases. The CDR3 is 13 amino acids. Germline assignment: CDR1 SGHAT and CDR2 FQNNGV. Here the CDR3 reads CASSRTSAYEQHF. CDR3 DNA: TGTGCCAGCAGCCGGACTAGCGCGTACGAGCAGCACTTC.

This clonotype was seen only a few times. The rearrangement joins TRBV20-1 to TRBJ2-7, with TRBD1 identical over 9 bases. Germline V CDR1 and CDR2: DFQATT, SNEGSKA (reference sequence). After removal of 4 bases from V and 2 bases from J, the junction contained 12 bases not matched to a gene. The CDR3 consists of 16 residues. The CDR3 bases are TGCAGTGCTATTTTTGACGGGACAGGGTTTACCTACGAGCAGTACTTC. It encodes CSAIFDGTGFTYEQYF.

The sample holds a few counts of this clonotype. The rearrangement uses TRBV12-3 or TRBV12-4 and TRBJ2-5; D perhaps matches TRBD2 (5 bases). Between the trimmed V and J ends, which lost 5 bases and 2 bases, there was a span of 12 bases. The CDR3 covers 14 residues. CDR3 region: CASSKTRKQETQYF. The CDR3 DNA is TGTGCCAGCAGTAAAACTAGGAAACAAGAGACCCAGTACTTC.

This sequence joins TRBV12-3 or TRBV12-4 and TRBJ1-1; possible D gene TRBD1, 5 bases. There are 14 residues in the CDR3. V was shortened by 6 bases and J by 3 bases, with 14 bases between the two germline ends. In nucleotides, the CDR3 is TGTGCCAGCAGCCTCGGGGGGTCATACACTGAAGCTTTCTTT. The encoded protein is CASSLGGSYTEAFF.

This clonotype has just one count. The chain combines TRBV6-1 with TRBJ1-5; no clear D. Per the germline V gene, CDR1 is MNHNS and CDR2 is SASEGT. The CDR3 totals 15 residues. V was cut by 7 bases and J by 2 bases, with 15 bases left in between. CDR3 amino acids: CASKMERAGNQPQHF. CDR3 coding DNA: TGTGCCAGCAAGATGGAAAGGGCGGGCAATCAGCCCCAGCATTTT.

This clonotype showed up just once. With a much larger clone just one base away, this may be a read error. V and J are TRBV12-3 or TRBV12-4 and TRBJ2-7; no firm D call. V dropped 5 bases and J dropped 5 bases, with 13 bases sitting between them. CDR3 length: 13 residues. The chain's CDR3 is CASSVGYVDEQYF. The CDR3 DNA reads as TGTGCCAGCAGTGTAGGGTACGTCGACGAGCAGTACTTC.

This clonotype was found many times. The J gene is TRBJ2-2, the V gene TRBV30, with D maybe TRBD2 (5 bases). The CDR3 is 16 amino acids. Looked up from germline, CDR1 is GTSNPN and CDR2 is SVGIG (reference sequence). With 2 bases removed from V and 4 bases from J, the gap between germline ends came to 17 bases. The CDR3 protein is CAWSMLKLTITGELFF. The CDR3 bases are TGTGCCTGGAGTATGTTAAAACTGACTATCACCGGGGAGCTGTTTTTT.

The chain couples TRBV6-1 to TRBJ1-5; TRBD1 aligns across 7 bases. Trimming cost V 8 bases and J 1 base; bases outside gene matches: 8. Germline values: CDR1 MNHNS, CDR2 SASEGT. This CDR3 comprises 15 residues. CDR3 coding DNA: TGTGCCAGCTCGGTCAGGGGGTCGAGCAATCAGCCCCAGCATTTT. This encodes CASSVRGSSNQPQHF.

This clonotype showed up many times. Here the CDR3 DNA reads TGTGCCAGCAGGTTTCGACTAGCGCACACCGGGGAGCTGTTTTTT. Protein sequence: CASRFRLAHTGELFF. The chain couples TRBV28 to TRBJ2-2; TRBD2 aligns across 8 bases. Germline V CDR1 and CDR2: MDHEN, SYDVKM. The CDR3 length is 15 residues. V shed 6 bases and J 3 bases; nucleotides not matched to a gene: 6.

This clonotype was counted ten times or more. The J gene is TRBJ1-3, the V gene TRBV12-3 or TRBV12-4; D is undetermined. V lost 3 bases and J lost 4, with 7 bases in between. The CDR3 sequence is 13 residues long. The DNA of the CDR3 is TGTGCCAGCAGTTTCGCGGGAGGAAACACCATATATTTT. Amino acids: CASSFAGGNTIYF.

This clonotype appeared many times. The chain couples TRBV12-3 or TRBV12-4 to TRBJ1-2, with D unclear. V lost 5 bases and J 11 bases, leaving 9 bases between the germline ends. CDR3 length: 10 residues. CDR3 loop: CASSRRLYTF. CDR3 bases: TGTGCCAGCAGTCGGAGGTTATACACCTTC.

This clonotype was observed at least ten times. The chain couples TRBV15 to TRBJ2-7; no firm D call. This CDR3 has 13 amino acids. Germline V CDR1 and CDR2: LNHNV, YYDKDF (reference sequence). Trimming cost V 9 bases and J 4 bases, with 16 bases left between them. CDR3 DNA sequence: TGTGCCACTTCCAATGACCTGGGGTACGAGCAGTACTTC. Translating gives CATSNDLGYEQYF.

Details on this clonotype: This clone may be a read error of a much larger clone one base away. The V and J genes are TRBV6-5 and TRBJ2-6; D not certain. V was clipped by 2 bases and J by 2 bases, with 7 bases between them. CDR3 length equals 15 residues. Per the germline V gene, CDR1 is MNHEY and CDR2 is SVGAGI. The chain's CDR3 is CASSYPWAGANVLTF. CDR3 nucleotide sequence: TGTGCCAGCAGTTACCCTTGGGCTGGGGCCAACGTCCTGACTTTC.

This chain joins TRBV3-1 and TRBJ1-1; a weak D match, TRBD1 (5 bases). The CDR3 sequence is 13 residues long. Germline assignment: CDR1 LGHDT and CDR2 YNNKEL (reference sequence). Between the trimmed V and J ends, which lost 3 bases and 4 bases, there was a span of 9 bases. DNA for the CDR3: TGTGCCAGCAGCCAGGGGGGGACCACTGAAGCTTTCTTT. Its protein product is CASSQGGTTEAFF.

This clonotype has a count of ten or more. CDR3 sequence (DNA): TGTGCCACCAGCAGACCCGGACAGGGGAAGAGACCCCAGCATTTT. This gives the protein CATSRPGQGKRPQHF. The rearrangement links TRBV15 to TRBJ1-5; 9 bases match TRBD1. Per germline, CDR1 LNHNV and CDR2 YYDKDF (reference sequence). The CDR3 length is 15 residues. With 2 bases clipped from V and 10 bases from J, the junction kept 9 bases outside the gene matches.

This clonotype was recorded at least ten times. The chain recombines TRBV19 with TRBJ2-2; D tentatively reads TRBD1 or TRBD2 (5 bases each). CDR1 is LNHDA, CDR2 SQIVND, per germline (reference sequence). Trimming pared 1 base from V and 0 bases from J, leaving 6 bases between. The CDR3 runs to 15 residues. The CDR3 protein is CASSIGGTNTGELFF. The CDR3 DNA is TGTGCCAGTAGTATAGGGGGGACGAACACCGGGGAGCTGTTTTTT.

This clonotype has ten or more counts. The CDR3 DNA is TGCGCCAGCAGCGGGGAACTAGCGAAGAACACCGGGGAGCTGTTTTTT. Protein product: CASSGELAKNTGELFF. The chain carries TRBV5-1 and TRBJ2-2; TRBD2 agrees at 7 bases. The germline CDR1 and CDR2 sequences are SGHRS and YFSETQ. The CDR3 loop spans 16 amino acids. Losses at the gene ends were 4 bases for V and 1 base for J; bases not matched to a gene: 7.

Concerning this clonotype: A much more abundant neighbour one base away suggests this may be a read error. The J gene is TRBJ2-7, the V gene TRBV12-3 or TRBV12-4, with 11 bases fitting TRBD2. CDR3 length equals 15 residues. This CDR3 reads CASSSRGLAAREQHF. CDR3 sequence (DNA): TGTGCCAGCAGTTCCCGGGGACTAGCGGCACGGGAACAGCACTTC.